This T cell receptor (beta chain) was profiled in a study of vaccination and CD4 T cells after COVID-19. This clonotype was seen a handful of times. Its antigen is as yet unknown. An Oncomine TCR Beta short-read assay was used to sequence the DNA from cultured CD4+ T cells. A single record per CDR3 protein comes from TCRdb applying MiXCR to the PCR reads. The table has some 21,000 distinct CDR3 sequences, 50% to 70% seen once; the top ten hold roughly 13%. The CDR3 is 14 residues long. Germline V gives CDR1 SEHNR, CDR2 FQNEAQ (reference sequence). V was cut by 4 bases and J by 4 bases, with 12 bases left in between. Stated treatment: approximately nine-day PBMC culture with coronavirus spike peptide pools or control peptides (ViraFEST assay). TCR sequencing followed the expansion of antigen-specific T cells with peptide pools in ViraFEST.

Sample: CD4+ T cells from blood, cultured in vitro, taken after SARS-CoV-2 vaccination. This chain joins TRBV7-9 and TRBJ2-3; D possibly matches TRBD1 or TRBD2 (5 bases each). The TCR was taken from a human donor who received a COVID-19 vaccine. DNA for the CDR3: TGTGCCAGCAGCTCAGGTGGGGGATCAGATACGCAGTATTTT. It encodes CASSSGGGSDTQYF.